Detailed here is one TCR beta chain. The antigen is undetermined. This entry belongs to a study of radiotherapy plus CTLA-4 blockade in lung cancer. Study-wide background: Of all patients, 15% to 20% responded objectively and roughly 31% showed disease control.

Treatment of patients with chemo-refractory metastatic non-small-cell lung cancer consisted of focal radiation plus CTLA-4 blockade with ipilimumab. TCRdb's table, derived via immunoSEQ multiplex PCR, lists solely in-frame clones and lacks some. The sample has tens of thousands of clones; around 86% are singletons. Study results and limitations: Increased serum interferon-beta after radiation also reportedly predicted response strongly. Peripheral blood showed expansion of tumor-derived TCR clones after radiotherapy and ipilimumab.

The length of the CDR3 is 16 residues. With 3 bases removed from V and 0 bases from J, the gap between germline ends came to 18 bases. The germline V gene encodes CDR1 GTSNPN and CDR2 SVGIG (reference sequence). Sample: peripheral blood, taken from a patient treated with radiotherapy plus ipilimumab. The TCR sequence derives from a human donor with non-small cell lung cancer who had a partial response to radiotherapy plus ipilimumab. The rearrangement uses TRBV30 and TRBJ2-7; D gene unclear. The CDR3 DNA follows: TGTGCCTGGAGACAAATTACAAGAAGACTCTCCTACGAGCAGTACTTC. This translates into CAWRQITRRLSYEQYF.